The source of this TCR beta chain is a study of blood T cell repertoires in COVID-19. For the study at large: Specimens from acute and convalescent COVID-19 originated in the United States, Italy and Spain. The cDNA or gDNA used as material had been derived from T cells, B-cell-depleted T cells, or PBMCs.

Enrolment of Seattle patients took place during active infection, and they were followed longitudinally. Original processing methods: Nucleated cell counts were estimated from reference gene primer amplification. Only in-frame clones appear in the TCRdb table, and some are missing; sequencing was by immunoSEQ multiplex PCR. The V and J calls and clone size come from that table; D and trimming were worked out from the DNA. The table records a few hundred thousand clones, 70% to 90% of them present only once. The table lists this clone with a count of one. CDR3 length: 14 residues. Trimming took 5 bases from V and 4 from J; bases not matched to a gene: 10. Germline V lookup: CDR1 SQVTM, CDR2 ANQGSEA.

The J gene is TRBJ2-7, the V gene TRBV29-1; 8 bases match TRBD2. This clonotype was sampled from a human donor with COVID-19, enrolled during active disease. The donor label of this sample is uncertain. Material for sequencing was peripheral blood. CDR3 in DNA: TGCAGCGTTTCCACTAGCGGCCTAGGGTACGAGCAGTACTTC. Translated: CSVSTSGLGYEQYF.